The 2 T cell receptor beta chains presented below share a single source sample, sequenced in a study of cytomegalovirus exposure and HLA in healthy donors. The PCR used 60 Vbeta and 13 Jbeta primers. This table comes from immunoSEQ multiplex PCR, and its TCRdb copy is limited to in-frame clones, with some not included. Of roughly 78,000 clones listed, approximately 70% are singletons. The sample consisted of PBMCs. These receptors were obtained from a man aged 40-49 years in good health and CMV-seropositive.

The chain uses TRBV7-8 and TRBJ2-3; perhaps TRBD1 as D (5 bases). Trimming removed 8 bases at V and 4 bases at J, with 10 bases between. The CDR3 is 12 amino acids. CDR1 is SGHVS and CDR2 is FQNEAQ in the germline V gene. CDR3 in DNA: TGTGCCAGCGGGGCACCTCCAGATACGCAGTATTTT. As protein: CASGAPPDTQYF.

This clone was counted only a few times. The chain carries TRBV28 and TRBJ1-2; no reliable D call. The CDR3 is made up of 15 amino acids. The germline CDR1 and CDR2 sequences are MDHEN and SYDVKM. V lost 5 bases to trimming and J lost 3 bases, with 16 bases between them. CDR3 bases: TGTGCCAGCAGTCCAGATTACGGGCGGGACTATGGCTACACCTTC. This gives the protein CASSPDYGRDYGYTF.